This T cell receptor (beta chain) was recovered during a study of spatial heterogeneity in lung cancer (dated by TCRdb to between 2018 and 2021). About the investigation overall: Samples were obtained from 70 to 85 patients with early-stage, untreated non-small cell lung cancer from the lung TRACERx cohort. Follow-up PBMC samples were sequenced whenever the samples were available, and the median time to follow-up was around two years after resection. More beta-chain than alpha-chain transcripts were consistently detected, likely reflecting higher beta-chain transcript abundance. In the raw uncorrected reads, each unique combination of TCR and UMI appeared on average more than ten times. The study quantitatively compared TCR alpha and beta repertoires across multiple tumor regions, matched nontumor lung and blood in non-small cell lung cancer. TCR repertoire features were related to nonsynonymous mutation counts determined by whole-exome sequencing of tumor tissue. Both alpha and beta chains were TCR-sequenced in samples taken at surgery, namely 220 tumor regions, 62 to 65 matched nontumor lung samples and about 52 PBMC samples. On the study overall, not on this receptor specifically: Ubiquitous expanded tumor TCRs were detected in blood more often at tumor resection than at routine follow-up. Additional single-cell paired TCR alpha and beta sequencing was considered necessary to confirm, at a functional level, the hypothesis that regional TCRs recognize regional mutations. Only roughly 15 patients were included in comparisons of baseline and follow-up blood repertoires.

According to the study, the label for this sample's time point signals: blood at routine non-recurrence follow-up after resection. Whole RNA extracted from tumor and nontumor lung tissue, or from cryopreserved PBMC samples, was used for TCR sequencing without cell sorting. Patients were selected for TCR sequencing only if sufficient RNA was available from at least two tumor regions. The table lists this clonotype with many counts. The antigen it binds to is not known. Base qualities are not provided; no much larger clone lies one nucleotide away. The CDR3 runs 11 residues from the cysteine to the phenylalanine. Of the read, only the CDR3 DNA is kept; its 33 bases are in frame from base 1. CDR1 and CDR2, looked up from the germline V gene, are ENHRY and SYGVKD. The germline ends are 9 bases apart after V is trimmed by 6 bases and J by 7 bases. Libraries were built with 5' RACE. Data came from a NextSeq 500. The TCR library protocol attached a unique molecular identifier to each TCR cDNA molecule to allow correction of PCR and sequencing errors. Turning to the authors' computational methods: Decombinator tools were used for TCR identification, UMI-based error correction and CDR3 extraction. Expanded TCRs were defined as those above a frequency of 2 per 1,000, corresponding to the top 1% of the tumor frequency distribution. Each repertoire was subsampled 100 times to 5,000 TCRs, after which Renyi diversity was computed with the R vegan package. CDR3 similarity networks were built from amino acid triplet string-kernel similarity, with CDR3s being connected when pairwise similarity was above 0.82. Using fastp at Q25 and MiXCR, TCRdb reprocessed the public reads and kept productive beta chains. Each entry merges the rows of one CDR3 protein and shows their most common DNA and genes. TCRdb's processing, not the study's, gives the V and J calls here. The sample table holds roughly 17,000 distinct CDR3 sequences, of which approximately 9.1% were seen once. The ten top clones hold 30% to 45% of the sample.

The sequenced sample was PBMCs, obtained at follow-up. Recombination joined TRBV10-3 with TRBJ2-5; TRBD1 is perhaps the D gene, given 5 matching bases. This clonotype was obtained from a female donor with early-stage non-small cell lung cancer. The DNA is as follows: TGTGCCATCAGCCGCCAGGGGACCCAGTACTTC. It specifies CAISRQGTQYF.